The 6 T cell receptor beta chains below come from one sample, sequenced in a study of beta chain features in type 1 diabetes. The authors reverse transcribed all of the isolated RNA, so sequencing captured expressed TCRB transcripts. Clones were sequenced by immunoSEQ multiplex PCR, and TCRdb holds only the in-frame ones, with some missing. The sample comprises about 210,000 clones, approximately 10% of which are singletons, and 1% to 1.5% rests with the top ten. Sequencing input: central memory CD4+ T cells from blood. The source is a man aged 18 to 35 in good health.

The chain links TRBV30 to TRBJ2-1, with 12 bases that match TRBD2. Per the germline V gene, CDR1 is GTSNPN and CDR2 is SVGIG (reference sequence). The CDR3 extends over 13 amino acids. CDR3 DNA: TGTGTCAAGAGACTAGCGGGAGAAAAAGAGCAGTTCTTC. It is translated as CVKRLAGEKEQFF. The full variable domain, its missing parts supplied by reference TRBV30 and TRBJ2-1, is SQTIHQWPATLVQPVGSPLSLECTVEGTSNPNLYWYRQAAGRGLQLLFYSVGIGQISSEVPQNLSASRPQDRQFILSSKKLLLSDSGFYLCVKRLAGEKEQFFGPGTRLTVL.

The V gene is TRBV29-1, the J gene TRBJ1-1; tentatively, D is TRBD1 (5 bases). Deletions cut 7 bases from V and 7 bases from J, with 16 bases between. The CDR3 totals 12 residues. Germline loops: CDR1 SQVTM, CDR2 ANQGSEA. This CDR3 reads CSAGTVGGEAFF. CDR3 bases: TGCAGCGCCGGGACCGTAGGCGGTGAAGCTTTCTTT.

The rearrangement uses TRBV6-1 and TRBJ1-1; D is uncertain. The CDR3 covers 13 residues. CDR1 is MNHNS, CDR2 SASEGT, per germline. Trimming removed 1 base at V and 5 bases at J, with 8 bases between. CDR3 sequence reads: CASSEVLGTEAFF. In DNA form, the CDR3 reads TGTGCCAGCAGTGAAGTCCTGGGGACTGAAGCTTTCTTT.

This clone was recorded at least ten times. V is TRBV2 and J is TRBJ2-7; 11 positions match TRBD2. This CDR3 has 14 amino acids. Germline V gene sequence: CDR1 SNHLY, CDR2 FYNNEI. Germline trimming cut 6 bases from V and 3 bases from J; bases unmatched to any gene: 4. CDR3 bases: TGTGCCAGCAGAACTAGCGGGGGTCTCTACGAGCAGTACTTC. Protein: CASRTSGGLYEQYF. The complete variable domain, with remaining parts taken from reference TRBV2 and TRBJ2-7, reads EPEVTQTPSHQVTQMGQEVILRCVPISNHLYFYWYRQILGQKVEFLVSFYNNEISEKSEIFDDQFSVERPDGSNFTLKIRSTKLEDSAMYFCASRTSGGLYEQYFGPGTRLTVT.

This clone was recorded a few times. The chain combines TRBV30 with TRBJ2-1; 7 positions match TRBD2. The CDR3 loop spans 14 amino acids. The ends lost 4 bases at V and 1 base at J; junction bases unmatched: 4. Germline-derived CDR1 and CDR2 are GTSNPN and SVGIG (reference sequence). The chain's CDR3 is CAWNRGSSYNEQFF. The DNA for the CDR3 is TGTGCCTGGAACCGCGGGAGTTCCTACAATGAGCAGTTCTTC.

The rearrangement links TRBV7-3 to TRBJ2-5; D ambiguous. The CDR3 spans 15 residues. CDR1 is SGHTA and CDR2 is FQGTGA in the germline V gene. V was shortened by 1 base and J by 4 bases, with 13 bases between the two germline ends. The CDR3 coding sequence is TGTGCCAGCAGCTTAAATAGTGGTCGAGGAGAGACCCAGTACTTC. Translating gives CASSLNSGRGETQYF.